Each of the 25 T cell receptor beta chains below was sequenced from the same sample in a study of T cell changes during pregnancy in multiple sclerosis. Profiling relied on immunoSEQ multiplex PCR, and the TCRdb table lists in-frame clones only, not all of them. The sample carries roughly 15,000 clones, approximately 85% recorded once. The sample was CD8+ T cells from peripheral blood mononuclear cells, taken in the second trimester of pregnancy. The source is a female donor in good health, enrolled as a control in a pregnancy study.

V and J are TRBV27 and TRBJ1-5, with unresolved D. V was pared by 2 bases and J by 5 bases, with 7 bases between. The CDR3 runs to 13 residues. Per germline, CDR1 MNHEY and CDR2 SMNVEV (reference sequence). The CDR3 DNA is TGTGCCAGCAGTTTAACGGGATATCAGCCCCAGCATTTT. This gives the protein CASSLTGYQPQHF.

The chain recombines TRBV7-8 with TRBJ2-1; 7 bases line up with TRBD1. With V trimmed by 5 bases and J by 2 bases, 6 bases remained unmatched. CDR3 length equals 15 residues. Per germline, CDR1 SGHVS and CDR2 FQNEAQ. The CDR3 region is CASSLTGLTYNEQFF. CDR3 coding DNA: TGTGCCAGCAGCCTGACAGGGTTAACCTACAATGAGCAGTTCTTC.

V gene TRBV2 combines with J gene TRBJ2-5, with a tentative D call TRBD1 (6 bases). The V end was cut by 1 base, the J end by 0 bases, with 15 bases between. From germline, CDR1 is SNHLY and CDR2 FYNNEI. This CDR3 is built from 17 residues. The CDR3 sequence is CASSEGVPGEYQETQYF. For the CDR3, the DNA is TGTGCCAGCAGTGAAGGGGTCCCAGGGGAGTACCAAGAGACCCAGTACTTC.

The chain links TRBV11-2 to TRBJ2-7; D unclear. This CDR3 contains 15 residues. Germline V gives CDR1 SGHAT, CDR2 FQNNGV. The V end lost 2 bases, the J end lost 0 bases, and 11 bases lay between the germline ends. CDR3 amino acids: CASSLTRVSSYEQYF. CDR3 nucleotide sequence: TGTGCCAGCAGCTTAACCCGGGTCAGCTCCTACGAGCAGTACTTC.

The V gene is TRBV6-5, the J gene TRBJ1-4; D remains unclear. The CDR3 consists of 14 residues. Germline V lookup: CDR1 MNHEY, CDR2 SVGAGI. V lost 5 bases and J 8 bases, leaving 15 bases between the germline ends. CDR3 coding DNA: TGTGCCAGCAGTCCAACAGTAGAGGGAGAAAAACTGTTTTTT. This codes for CASSPTVEGEKLFF.

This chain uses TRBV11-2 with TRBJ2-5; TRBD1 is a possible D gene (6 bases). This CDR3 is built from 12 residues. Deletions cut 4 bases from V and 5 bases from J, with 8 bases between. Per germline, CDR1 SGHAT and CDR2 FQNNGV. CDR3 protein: CASSSQGETQYF. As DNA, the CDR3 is TGTGCCAGCAGCTCGCAGGGGGAGACCCAGTACTTC.

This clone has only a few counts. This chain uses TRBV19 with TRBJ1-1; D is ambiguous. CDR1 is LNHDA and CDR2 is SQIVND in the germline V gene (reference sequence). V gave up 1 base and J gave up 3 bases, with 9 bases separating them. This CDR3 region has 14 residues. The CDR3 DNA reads TGTGCCAGTAGTATAGGTCTAACCTACACTGAAGCTTTCTTT. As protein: CASSIGLTYTEAFF.

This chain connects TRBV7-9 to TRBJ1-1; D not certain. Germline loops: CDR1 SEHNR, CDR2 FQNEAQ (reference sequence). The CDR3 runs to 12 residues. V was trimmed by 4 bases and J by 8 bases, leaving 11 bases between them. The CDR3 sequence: CASSSLDGEAFF. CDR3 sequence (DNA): TGTGCCAGCAGCTCGCTCGACGGGGAAGCTTTCTTT.

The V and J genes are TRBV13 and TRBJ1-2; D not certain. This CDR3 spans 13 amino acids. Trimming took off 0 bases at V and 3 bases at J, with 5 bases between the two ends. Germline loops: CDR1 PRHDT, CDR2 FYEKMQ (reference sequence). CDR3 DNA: TGTGCCAGCAGCTTAGGGGAGGACTATGGCTACACCTTC. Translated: CASSLGEDYGYTF.

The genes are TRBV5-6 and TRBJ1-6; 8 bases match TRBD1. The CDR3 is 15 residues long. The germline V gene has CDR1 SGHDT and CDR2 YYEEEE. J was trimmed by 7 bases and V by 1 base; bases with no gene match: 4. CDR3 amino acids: CASSLTTGVNSPLHF. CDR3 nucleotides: TGTGCCAGCAGCTTGACGACAGGGGTGAATTCACCCCTCCACTTT. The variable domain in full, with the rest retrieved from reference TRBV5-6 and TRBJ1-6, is DAGVTQSPTHLIKTRGQQVTLRCSPKSGHDTVSWYQQALGQGPQFIFQYYEEEERQRGNFPDRFSGHQFPNYSSELNVNALLLGDSALYLCASSLTTGVNSPLHFGNGTRLTVT.

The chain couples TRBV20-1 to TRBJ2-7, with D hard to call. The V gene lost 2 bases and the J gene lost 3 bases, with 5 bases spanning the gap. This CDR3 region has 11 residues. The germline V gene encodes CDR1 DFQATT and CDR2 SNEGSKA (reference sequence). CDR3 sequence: CSARYSYEQYF. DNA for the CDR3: TGCAGTGCTAGATACAGCTACGAGCAGTACTTC.

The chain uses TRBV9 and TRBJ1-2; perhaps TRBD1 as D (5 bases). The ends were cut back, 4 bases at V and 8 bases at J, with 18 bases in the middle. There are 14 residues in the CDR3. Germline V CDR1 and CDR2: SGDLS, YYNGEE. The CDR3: CASSPGRGSRGYTF. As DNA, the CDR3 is TGTGCCAGCAGCCCGGGGAGGGGTTCTCGGGGCTACACCTTC.

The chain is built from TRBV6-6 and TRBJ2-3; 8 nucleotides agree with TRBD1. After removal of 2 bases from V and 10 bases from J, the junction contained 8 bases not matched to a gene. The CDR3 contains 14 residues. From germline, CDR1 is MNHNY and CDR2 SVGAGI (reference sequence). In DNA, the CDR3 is TGTGCCAGCAGTTACGCCCCCGACAGGGGCGCGCAGTATTTT. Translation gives CASSYAPDRGAQYF.

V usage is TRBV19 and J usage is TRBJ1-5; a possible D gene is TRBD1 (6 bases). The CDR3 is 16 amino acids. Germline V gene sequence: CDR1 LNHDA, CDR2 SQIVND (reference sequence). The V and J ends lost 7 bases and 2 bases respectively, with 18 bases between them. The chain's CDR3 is CASTPKRGIGNQPQHF. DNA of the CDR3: TGTGCCAGTACCCCCAAGAGGGGGATTGGCAATCAGCCCCAGCATTTT.

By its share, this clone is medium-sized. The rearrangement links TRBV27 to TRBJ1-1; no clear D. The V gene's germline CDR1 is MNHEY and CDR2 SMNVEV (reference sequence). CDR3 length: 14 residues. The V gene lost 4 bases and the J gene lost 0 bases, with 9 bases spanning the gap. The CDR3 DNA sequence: TGTGCCAGCAGTTCCGGGAGAATGAACACTGAAGCTTTCTTT. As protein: CASSSGRMNTEAFF.

CDR3 DNA sequence: TGTGCCAGCGGCGAAATGAGGCTCGGCTACACCTTC. Residues: CASGEMRLGYTF. This chain links TRBV9 with TRBJ1-2, with D unresolved. Trimming shortened V by 7 bases and J by 8 bases, and 15 bases separated the two germline ends. Per the germline V gene, CDR1 is SGDLS and CDR2 is YYNGEE. The CDR3 contains 12 residues.

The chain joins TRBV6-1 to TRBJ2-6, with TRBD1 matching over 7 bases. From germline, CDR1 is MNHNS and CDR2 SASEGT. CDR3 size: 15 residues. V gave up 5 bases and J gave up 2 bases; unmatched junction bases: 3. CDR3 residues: CASSRDRPGANVLTF. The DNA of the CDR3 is TGTGCCAGCAGTCGGGACAGACCTGGGGCCAACGTCCTGACTTTC.

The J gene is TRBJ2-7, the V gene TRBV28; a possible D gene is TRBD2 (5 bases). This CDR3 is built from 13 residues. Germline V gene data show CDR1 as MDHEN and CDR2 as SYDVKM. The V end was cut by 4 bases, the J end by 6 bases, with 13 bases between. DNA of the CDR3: TGTGCCAGCAGTTCCCCCCGGAGGTTCGAGCAGTACTTC. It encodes CASSSPRRFEQYF. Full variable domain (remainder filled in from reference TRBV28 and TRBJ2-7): DVKVTQSSRYLVKRTGEKVFLECVQDMDHENMFWYRQDPGLGLRLIYFSYDVKMKEKGDIPEGYSVSREKKERFSLILESASTNQTSMYLCASSSPRRFEQYFGPGTRLTVT.

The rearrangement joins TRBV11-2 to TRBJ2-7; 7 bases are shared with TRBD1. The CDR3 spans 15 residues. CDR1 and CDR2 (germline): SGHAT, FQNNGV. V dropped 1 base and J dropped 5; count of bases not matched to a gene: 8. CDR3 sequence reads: CASSLGQGNIHEQYF. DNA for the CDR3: TGTGCCAGCAGCTTAGGACAGGGTAATATCCACGAGCAGTACTTC.

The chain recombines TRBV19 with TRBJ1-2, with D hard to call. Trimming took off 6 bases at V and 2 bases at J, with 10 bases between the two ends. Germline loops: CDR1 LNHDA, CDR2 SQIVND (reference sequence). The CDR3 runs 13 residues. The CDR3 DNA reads TGTGCCAGTAGCCAGGCCTTCAACTATGGCTACACCTTC. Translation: CASSQAFNYGYTF. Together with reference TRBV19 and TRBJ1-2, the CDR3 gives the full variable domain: DGGITQSPKYLFRKEGQNVTLSCEQNLNHDAMYWYRQDPGQGLRLIYYSQIVNDFQKGDIAEGYSVSREKKESFPLTVTSAQKNPTAFYLCASSQAFNYGYTFGSGTRLTVV.

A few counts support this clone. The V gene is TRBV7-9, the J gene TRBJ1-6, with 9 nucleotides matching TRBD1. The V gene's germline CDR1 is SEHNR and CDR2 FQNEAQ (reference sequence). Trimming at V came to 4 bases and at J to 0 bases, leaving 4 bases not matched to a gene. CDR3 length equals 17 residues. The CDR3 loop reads CASSSGQGTSYNSPLHF. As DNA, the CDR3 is TGTGCCAGCAGCTCCGGACAGGGGACCTCCTATAATTCACCCCTCCACTTT.

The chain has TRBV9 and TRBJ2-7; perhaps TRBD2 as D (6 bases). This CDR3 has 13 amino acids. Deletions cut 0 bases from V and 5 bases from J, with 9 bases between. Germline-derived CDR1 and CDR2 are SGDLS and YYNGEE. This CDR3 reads CASSVGPGDEQYF. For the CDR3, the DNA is TGTGCCAGCAGCGTAGGGCCGGGGGACGAGCAGTACTTC. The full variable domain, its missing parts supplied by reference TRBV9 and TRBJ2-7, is DSGVTQTPKHLITATGQRVTLRCSPRSGDLSVYWYQQSLDQGLQFLIQYYNGEERAKGNILERFSAQQFPDLHSELNLSSLELGDSALYFCASSVGPGDEQYFGPGTRLTVT.

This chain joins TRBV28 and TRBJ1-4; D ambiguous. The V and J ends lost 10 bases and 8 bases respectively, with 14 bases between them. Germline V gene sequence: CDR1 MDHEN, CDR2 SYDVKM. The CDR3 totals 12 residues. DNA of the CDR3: TGTGCCACCAAATGGAGAAAGGAAAAACTGTTTTTT. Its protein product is CATKWRKEKLFF.

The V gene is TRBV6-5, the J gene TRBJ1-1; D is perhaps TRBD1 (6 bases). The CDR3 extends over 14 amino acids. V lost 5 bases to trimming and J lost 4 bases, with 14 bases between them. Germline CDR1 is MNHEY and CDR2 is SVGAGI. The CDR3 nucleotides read TGTGCCAGCAGTACCGGGACAACGGGCACTGAAGCTTTCTTT. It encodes CASSTGTTGTEAFF.

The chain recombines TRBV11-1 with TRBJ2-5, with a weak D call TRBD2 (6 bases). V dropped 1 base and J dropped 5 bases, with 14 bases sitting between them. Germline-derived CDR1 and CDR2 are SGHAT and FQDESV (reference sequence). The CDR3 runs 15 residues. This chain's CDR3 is CASSLGGTLQETQYF. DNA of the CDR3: TGTGCCAGCAGCTTAGGCGGGACTCTACAGGAGACCCAGTACTTC.